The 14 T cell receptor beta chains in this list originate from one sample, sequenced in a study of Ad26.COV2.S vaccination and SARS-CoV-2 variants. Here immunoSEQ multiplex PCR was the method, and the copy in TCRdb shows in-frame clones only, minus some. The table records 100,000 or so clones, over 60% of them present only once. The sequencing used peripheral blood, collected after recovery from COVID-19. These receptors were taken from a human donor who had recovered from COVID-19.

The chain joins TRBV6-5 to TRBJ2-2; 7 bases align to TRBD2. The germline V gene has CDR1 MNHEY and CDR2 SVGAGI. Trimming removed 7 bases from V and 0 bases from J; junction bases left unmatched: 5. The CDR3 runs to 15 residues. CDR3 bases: TGTGCCAGCACCTCAAGCGGGGCGAACACCGGGGAGCTGTTTTTT. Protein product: CASTSSGANTGELFF.

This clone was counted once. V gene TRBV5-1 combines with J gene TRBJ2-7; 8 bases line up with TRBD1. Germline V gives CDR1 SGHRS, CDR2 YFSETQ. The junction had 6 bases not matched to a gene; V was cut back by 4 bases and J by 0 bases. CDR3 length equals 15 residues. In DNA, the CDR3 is TGCGCCAGCAGCCCTAGGACAGGGCACTCCTACGAGCAGTACTTC. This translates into CASSPRTGHSYEQYF.

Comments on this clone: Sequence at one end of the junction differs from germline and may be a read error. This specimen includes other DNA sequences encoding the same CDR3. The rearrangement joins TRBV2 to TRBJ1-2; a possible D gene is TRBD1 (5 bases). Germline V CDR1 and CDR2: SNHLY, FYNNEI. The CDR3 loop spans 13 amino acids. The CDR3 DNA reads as TGTGCCAGCAGGGAGGGAGGGGCCGATGGCTATACCTTC. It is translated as CASREGGADGYTF.

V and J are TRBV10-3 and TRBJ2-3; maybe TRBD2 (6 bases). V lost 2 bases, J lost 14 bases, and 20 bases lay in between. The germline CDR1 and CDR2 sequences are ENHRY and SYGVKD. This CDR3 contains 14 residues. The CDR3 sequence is CAISEGGERSSRYF. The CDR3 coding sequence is TGTGCCATCAGTGAGGGCGGGGAGCGATCCTCAAGGTATTTT.

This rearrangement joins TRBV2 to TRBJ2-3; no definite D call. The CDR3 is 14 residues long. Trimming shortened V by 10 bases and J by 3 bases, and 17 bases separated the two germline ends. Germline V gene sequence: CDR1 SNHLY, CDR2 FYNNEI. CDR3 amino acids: CATRMRWQTDTQYF. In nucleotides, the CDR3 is TGTGCCACCCGGATGAGGTGGCAAACAGATACGCAGTATTTT. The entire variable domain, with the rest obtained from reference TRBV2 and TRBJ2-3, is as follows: EPEVTQTPSHQVTQMGQEVILRCVPISNHLYFYWYRQILGQKVEFLVSFYNNEISEKSEIFDDQFSVERPDGSNFTLKIRSTKLEDSAMYFCATRMRWQTDTQYFGPGTRLTVL.

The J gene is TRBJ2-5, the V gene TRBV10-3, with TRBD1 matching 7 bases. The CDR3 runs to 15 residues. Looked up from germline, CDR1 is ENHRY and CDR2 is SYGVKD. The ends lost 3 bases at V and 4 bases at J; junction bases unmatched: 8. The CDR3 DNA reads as TGTGCCATCAGTGAAACACAGGGGTCTGGAGAGACCCAGTACTTC. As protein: CAISETQGSGETQYF.

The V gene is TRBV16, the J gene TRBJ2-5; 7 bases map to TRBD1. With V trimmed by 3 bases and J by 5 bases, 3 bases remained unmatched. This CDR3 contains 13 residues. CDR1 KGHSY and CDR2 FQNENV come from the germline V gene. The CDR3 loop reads CASSQQGVETQYF. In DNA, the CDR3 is TGTGCCAGCAGCCAGCAGGGGGTGGAGACCCAGTACTTC.

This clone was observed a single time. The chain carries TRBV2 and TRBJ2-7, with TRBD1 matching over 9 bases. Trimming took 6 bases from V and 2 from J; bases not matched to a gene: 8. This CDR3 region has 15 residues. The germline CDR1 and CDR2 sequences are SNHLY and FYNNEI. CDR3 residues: CASRPRGQGTYEQYF. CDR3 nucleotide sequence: TGTGCCAGCAGGCCTAGGGGACAGGGCACCTACGAGCAGTACTTC.

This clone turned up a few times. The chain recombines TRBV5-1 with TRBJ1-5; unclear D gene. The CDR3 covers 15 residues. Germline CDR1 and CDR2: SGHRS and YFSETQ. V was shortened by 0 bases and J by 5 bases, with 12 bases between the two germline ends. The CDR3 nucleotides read TGCGCCAGCAGCTTGGAGGCGGGATTGGATCAGCCCCAGCATTTT. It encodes CASSLEAGLDQPQHF.

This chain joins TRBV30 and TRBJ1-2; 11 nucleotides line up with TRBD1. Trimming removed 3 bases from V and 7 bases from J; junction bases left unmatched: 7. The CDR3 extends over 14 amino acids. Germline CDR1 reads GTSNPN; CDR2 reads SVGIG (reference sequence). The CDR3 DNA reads TGTGCCTGGAGCCGGGACAGGGGGTCTTTTGGCTACACCTTC. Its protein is CAWSRDRGSFGYTF. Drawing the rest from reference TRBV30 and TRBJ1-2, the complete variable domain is SQTIHQWPATLVQPVGSPLSLECTVEGTSNPNLYWYRQAAGRGLQLLFYSVGIGQISSEVPQNLSASRPQDRQFILSSKKLLLSDSGFYLCAWSRDRGSFGYTFGSGTRLTVV.

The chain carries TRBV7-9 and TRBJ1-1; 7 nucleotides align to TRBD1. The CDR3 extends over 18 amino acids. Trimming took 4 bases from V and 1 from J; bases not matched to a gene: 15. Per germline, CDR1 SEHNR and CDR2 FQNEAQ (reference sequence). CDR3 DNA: TGTGCCAGCAGCTCCATCCTCAACAGGGGAGCCCCGAACACTGAAGCTTTCTTT. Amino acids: CASSSILNRGAPNTEAFF.

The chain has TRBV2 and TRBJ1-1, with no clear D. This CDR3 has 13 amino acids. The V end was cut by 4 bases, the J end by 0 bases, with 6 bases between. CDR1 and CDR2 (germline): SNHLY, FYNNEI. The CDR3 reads CASSGLMNTEAFF. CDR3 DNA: TGTGCCAGCAGTGGACTCATGAACACTGAAGCTTTCTTT.

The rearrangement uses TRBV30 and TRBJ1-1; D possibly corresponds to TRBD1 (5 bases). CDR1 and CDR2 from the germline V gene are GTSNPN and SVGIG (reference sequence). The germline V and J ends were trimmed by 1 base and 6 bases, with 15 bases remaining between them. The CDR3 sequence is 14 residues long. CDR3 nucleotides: TGTGCCTGGAGTGCCGGTCAGGGAATAGCTGAAGCTTTCTTT. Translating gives CAWSAGQGIAEAFF.

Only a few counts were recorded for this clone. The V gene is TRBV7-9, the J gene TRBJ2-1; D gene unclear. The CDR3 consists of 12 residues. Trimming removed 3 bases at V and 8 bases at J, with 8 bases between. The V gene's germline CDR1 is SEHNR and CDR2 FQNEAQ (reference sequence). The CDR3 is CASSFKYDEQFF. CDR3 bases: TGTGCCAGCAGCTTCAAGTACGATGAGCAGTTCTTC.